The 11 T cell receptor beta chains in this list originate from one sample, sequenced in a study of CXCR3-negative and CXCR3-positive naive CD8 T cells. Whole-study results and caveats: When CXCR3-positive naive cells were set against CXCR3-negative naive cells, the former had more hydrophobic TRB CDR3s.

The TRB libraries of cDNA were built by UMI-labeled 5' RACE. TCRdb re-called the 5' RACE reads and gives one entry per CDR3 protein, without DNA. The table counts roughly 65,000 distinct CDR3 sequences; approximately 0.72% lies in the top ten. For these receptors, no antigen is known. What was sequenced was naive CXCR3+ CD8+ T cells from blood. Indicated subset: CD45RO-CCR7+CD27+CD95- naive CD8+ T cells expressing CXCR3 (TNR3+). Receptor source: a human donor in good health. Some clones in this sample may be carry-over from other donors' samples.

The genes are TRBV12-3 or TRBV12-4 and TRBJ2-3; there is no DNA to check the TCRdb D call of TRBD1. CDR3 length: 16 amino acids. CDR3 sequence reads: CASGPTGLIETDTQYF.

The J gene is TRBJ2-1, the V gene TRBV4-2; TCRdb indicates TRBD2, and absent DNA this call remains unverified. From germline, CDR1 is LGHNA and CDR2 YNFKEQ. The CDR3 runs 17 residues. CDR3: CASSPTLLAGARNEQFF.

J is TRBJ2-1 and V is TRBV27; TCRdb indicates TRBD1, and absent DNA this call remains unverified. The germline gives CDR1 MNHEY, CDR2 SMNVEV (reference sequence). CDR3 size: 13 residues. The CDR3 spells CASSRNRADEQFF.

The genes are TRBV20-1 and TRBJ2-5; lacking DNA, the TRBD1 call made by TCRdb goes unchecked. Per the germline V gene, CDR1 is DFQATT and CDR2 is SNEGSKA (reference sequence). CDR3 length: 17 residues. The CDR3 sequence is CSAADRESEPSYGPQYF.

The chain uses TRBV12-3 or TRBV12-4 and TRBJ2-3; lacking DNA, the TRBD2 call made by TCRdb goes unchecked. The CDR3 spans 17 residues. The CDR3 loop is CASSLWTSGGPTDTQYF.

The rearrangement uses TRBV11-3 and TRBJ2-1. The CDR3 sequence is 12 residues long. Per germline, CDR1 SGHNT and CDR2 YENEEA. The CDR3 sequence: CASSFGSYEQFF.

CDR3 residues: CSAWTGNTEAFF. The rearrangement links TRBV20-1 to TRBJ1-1; with no DNA, the TCRdb D assignment of TRBD1 cannot be verified. CDR3 length: 12 amino acids. Germline CDR1 DFQATT, CDR2 SNEGSKA (reference sequence).

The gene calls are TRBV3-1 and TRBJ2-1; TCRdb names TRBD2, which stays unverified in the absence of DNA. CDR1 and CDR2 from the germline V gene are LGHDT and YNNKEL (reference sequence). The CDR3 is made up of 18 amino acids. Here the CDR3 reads CASSQEATSSSLYNEQFF.

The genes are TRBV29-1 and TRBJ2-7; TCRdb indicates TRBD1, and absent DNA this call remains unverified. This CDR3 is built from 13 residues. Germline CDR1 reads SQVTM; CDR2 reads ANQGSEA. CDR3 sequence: CSVDTGQTYEQYF.

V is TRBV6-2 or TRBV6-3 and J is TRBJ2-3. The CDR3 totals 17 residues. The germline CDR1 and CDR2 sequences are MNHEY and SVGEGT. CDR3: CASSSNDGSWVLDTQYF.

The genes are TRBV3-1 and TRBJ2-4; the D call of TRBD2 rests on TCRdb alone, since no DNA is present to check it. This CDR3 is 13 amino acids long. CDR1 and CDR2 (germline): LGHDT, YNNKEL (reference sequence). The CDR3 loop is CASSQVPLYIQYF.